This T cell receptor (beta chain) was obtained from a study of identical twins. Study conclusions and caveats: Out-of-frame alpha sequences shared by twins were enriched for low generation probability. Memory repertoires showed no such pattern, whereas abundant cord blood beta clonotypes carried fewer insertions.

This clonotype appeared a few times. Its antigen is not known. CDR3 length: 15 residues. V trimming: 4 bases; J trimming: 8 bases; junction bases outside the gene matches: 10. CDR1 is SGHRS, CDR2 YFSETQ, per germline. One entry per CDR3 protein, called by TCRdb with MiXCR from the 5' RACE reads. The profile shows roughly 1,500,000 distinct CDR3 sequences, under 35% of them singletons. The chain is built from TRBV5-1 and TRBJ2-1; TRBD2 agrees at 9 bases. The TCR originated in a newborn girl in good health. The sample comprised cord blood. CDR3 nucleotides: TGCGCCAGCAGCCCGGAAGGTAGCGGGAGAGATGAGCAGTTCTTC. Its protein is CASSPEGSGRDEQFF.